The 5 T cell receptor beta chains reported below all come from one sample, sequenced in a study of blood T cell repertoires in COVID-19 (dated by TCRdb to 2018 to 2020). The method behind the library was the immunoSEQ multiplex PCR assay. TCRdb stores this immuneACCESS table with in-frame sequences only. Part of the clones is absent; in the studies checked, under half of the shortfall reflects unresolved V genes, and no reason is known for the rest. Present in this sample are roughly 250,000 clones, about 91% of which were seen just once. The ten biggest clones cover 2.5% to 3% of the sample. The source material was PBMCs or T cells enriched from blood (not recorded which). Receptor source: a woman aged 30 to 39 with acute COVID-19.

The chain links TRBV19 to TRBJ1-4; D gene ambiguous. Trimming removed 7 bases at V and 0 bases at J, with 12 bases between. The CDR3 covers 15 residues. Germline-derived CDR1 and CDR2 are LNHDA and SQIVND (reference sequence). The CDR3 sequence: CASTRPGSTNEKLFF. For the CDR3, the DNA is TGTGCCAGTACCCGTCCGGGTTCAACTAATGAAAAACTGTTTTTT.

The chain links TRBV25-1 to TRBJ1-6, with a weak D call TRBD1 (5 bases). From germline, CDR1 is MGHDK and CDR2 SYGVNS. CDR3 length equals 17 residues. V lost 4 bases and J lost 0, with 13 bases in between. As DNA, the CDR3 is TGTGCCAGCAGTGCTACAGGCTTGAGCTCCTATAATTCACCCCTCCACTTT. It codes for CASSATGLSSYNSPLHF.

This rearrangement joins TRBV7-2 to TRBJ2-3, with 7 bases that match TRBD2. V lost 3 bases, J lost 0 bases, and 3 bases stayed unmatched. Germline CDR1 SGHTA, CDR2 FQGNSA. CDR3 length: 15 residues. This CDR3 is CASSFTSESTDTQYF. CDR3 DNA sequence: TGTGCCAGCAGCTTCACTAGCGAGAGCACAGATACGCAGTATTTT. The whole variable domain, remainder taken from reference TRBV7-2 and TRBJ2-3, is GAGVSQSPSNKVTEKGKDVELRCDPISGHTALYWYRQSLGQGLEFLIYFQGNSAPDKSGLPSDRFSAERTGGSVSTLTIQRTQQEDSAVYLCASSFTSESTDTQYFGPGTRLTVL.

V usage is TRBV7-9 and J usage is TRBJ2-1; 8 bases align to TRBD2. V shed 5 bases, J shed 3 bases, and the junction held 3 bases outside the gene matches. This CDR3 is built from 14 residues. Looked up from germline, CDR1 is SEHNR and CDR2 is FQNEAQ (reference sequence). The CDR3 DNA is TGTGCCAGCAGCCGCGGGGGGTTCTACAATGAGCAGTTCTTC. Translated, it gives CASSRGGFYNEQFF.

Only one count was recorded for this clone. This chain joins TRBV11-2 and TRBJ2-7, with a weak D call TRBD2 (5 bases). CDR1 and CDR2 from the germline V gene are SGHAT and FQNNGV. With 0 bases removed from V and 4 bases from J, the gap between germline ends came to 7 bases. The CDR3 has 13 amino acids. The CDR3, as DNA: TGTGCCAGCAGCTTAGATCCGGGGTACGAGCAGTACTTC. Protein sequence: CASSLDPGYEQYF.